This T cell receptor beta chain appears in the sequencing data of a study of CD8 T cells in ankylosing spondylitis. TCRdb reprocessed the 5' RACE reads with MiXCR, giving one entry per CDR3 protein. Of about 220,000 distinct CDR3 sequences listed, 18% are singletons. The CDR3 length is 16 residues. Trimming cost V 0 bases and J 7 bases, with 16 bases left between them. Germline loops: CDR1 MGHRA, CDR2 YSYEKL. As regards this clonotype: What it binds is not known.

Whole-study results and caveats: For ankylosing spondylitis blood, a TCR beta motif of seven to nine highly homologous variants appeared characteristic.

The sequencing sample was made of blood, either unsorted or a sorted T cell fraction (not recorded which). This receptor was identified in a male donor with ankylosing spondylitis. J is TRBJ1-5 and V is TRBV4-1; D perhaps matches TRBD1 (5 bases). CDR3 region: CASSQDLGIWGQPQHF. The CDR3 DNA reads TGCGCCAGCAGCCAAGATTTGGGTATTTGGGGGCAGCCCCAGCATTTT.